These 10 T cell receptor beta chains were all obtained from the same sample, sequenced in a study of CD8 T cells in Susac syndrome. Reverse transcription of roughly 0.5 to 1 ug RNA used random hexamers. MiXCR, applied by TCRdb to the immunoSEQ multiplex PCR reads, yields one record per CDR3 protein. The table shows 250,000 or so distinct CDR3 sequences, with 90% to 95% occurring only once. What was sequenced was CD4+ T cells from PBMCs. All receptors derive from a human donor with multiple sclerosis.

The chain uses TRBV3-1 and TRBJ1-2; 8 bases match TRBD1. Trimming took 7 bases from V and 4 from J; bases not matched to a gene: 11. The germline CDR1 and CDR2 sequences are LGHDT and YNNKEL (reference sequence). This CDR3 spans 15 amino acids. The DNA of the CDR3 is TGTGCCAGCAAGCCCACCCCGGACAGGGTCTATGGCTACACCTTC. It yields the protein CASKPTPDRVYGYTF.

The chain joins TRBV11-3 to TRBJ2-3; 7 bases fit TRBD2. This CDR3 has 16 amino acids. The germline CDR1 and CDR2 sequences are SGHNT and YENEEA. V shed 1 base, J shed 5 bases, and the junction held 9 bases outside the gene matches. CDR3 residues: CASSLGSAGVQDTQYF. The CDR3 bases are TGTGCCAGCAGCTTAGGTTCCGCGGGAGTGCAAGATACGCAGTATTTT.

This chain connects TRBV20-1 to TRBJ2-1, with D perhaps TRBD2 (6 bases). V was trimmed by 5 bases and J by 9 bases, leaving 11 bases between them. Per germline, CDR1 DFQATT and CDR2 SNEGSKA (reference sequence). This CDR3 contains 11 residues. CDR3 in amino acids: CSAGRSGEQFF. CDR3 nucleotide sequence: TGCAGTGCTGGACGTAGCGGTGAGCAGTTCTTC.

V and J are TRBV19 and TRBJ2-5; the match to TRBD2 covers 8 bases. The CDR3 is made up of 15 amino acids. Germline V gives CDR1 LNHDA, CDR2 SQIVND (reference sequence). After removal of 0 bases from V and 1 base from J, the junction contained 1 base not matched to a gene. The CDR3 bases are TGTGCCAGTAGTATAGATAGCGGGACCCAAGAGACCCAGTACTTC. It codes for CASSIDSGTQETQYF.

The V gene is TRBV12-3 or TRBV12-4, the J gene TRBJ1-1, with D tentatively TRBD1 (5 bases). Trimming shortened V by 7 bases and J by 9 bases, and 18 bases separated the two germline ends. The CDR3 has 13 amino acids. CDR3 in amino acids: CASTIRESGKAFF. CDR3 coding DNA: TGTGCCAGCACCATCAGGGAGTCAGGGAAAGCTTTCTTT.

The chain combines TRBV7-2 with TRBJ1-4; D gene uncertain. The germline CDR1 and CDR2 sequences are SGHTA and FQGNSA. The V gene lost 1 base and the J gene lost 8 bases, with 8 bases spanning the gap. This CDR3 comprises 13 residues. CDR3 in amino acids: CASSLGIGEKLFF. As DNA, the CDR3 is TGTGCCAGCAGCTTAGGGATTGGGGAAAAACTGTTTTTT. Complete variable domain (other parts from reference TRBV7-2 and TRBJ1-4): GAGVSQSPSNKVTEKGKDVELRCDPISGHTALYWYRQSLGQGLEFLIYFQGNSAPDKSGLPSDRFSAERTGGSVSTLTIQRTQQEDSAVYLCASSLGIGEKLFFGSGTQLSVL.

This rearrangement joins TRBV7-2 to TRBJ1-5; no firm D call. The CDR3 is 13 residues long. V was pared by 5 bases and J by 7 bases, with 12 bases between. CDR1 is SGHTA, CDR2 FQGNSA, per germline. The CDR3 loop reads CASSLGGRQPQHF. The CDR3 coding sequence is TGTGCCAGCAGCCTCGGAGGGAGGCAGCCCCAGCATTTT.

The V call is TRBV29-1, the J call TRBJ2-2; TRBD2 matches 7 bases. Germline CDR1 SQVTM, CDR2 ANQGSEA. CDR3 length: 14 residues. The V segment lost 4 bases and the J segment 7 bases; nucleotides outside the gene matches: 9. CDR3 in amino acids: CSVVGGGSDGELFF. CDR3 DNA sequence: TGCAGCGTTGTCGGGGGAGGGTCGGACGGGGAGCTGTTTTTT.

The CDR3 sequence: CSANRLAGGTYQETQYF. The DNA for the CDR3 is TGCAGCGCTAACCGACTAGCGGGAGGAACTTACCAAGAGACCCAGTACTTC. The chain carries TRBV29-1 and TRBJ2-5; the match to TRBD2 covers 13 bases. This CDR3 is 17 amino acids long. The germline gives CDR1 SQVTM, CDR2 ANQGSEA. J lost 0 bases, V lost 7 bases, and 11 bases had no gene match.

Here the CDR3 DNA reads TGTGCCAGCAGCACGCGAACCGATCAGCCCCAGCATTTT. Translated, it gives CASSTRTDQPQHF. The genes are TRBV9 and TRBJ1-5; D gene unclear. The germline CDR1 and CDR2 sequences are SGDLS and YYNGEE. The V and J ends lost 4 bases and 5 bases respectively, with 10 bases between them. The CDR3 runs 13 residues. Full variable domain (remainder filled in from reference TRBV9 and TRBJ1-5): DSGVTQTPKHLITATGQRVTLRCSPRSGDLSVYWYQQSLDQGLQFLIQYYNGEERAKGNILERFSAQQFPDLHSELNLSSLELGDSALYFCASSTRTDQPQHFGDGTRLSIL.